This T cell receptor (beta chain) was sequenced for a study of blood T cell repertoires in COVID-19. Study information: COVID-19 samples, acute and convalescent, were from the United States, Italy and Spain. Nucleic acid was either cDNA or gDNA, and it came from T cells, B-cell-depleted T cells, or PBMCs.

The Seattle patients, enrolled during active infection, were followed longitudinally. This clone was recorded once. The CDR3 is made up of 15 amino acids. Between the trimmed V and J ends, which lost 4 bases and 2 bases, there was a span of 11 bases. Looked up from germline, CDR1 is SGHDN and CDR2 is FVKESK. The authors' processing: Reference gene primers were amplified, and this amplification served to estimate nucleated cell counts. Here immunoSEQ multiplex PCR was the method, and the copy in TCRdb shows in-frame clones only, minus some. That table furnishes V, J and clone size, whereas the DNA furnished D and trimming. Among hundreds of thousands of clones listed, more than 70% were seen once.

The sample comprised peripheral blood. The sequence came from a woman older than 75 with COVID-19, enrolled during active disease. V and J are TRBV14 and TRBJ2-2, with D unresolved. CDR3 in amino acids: CASSPLTHNTGELFF. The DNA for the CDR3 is TGTGCCAGCAGCCCCTTAACACACAACACCGGGGAGCTGTTTTTT.